These 19 T cell receptor beta chains were all obtained from the same sample, sequenced in a study of blood T cell repertoires in COVID-19. Method: immunoSEQ multiplex PCR; TCRdb's copy keeps in-frame clones and lacks some. This table has approximately 120,000 clones, roughly 81% appearing once. The sample comprised peripheral blood. These receptor sequences come from a human donor in a cohort sampled during active COVID-19.

This chain uses TRBV19 with TRBJ2-7; D perhaps matches TRBD1 (5 bases). The CDR3 sequence is 14 residues long. V was shortened by 4 bases and J by 0 bases, with 10 bases between the two germline ends. In germline, CDR1 is LNHDA, CDR2 SQIVND (reference sequence). The CDR3 is CASSRTPDSYEQYF. The CDR3 DNA is TGTGCCAGTAGTAGGACACCAGACTCCTACGAGCAGTACTTC.

This clone has a handful of counts. The chain uses TRBV18 and TRBJ2-1; 8 bases are shared with TRBD2. This CDR3 has 14 residues. CDR1 is KGHSH, CDR2 LQKENI, per germline. V gave up 6 bases and J gave up 8 bases; unmatched junction bases: 9. The CDR3 here is CASSPGGVIDEQFF. DNA of the CDR3: TGTGCCAGCTCCCCCGGGGGGGTTATCGATGAGCAGTTCTTC.

V and J are TRBV9 and TRBJ1-1; tentative D call: TRBD1 (6 bases). This CDR3 is built from 16 residues. From germline, CDR1 is SGDLS and CDR2 YYNGEE. V lost 0 bases and J 0 bases, leaving 12 bases between the germline ends. The CDR3 DNA reads as TGTGCCAGCAGCGTAGAGGGGGGGCCCATGAACACTGAAGCTTTCTTT. This codes for CASSVEGGPMNTEAFF. The full variable domain, in which reference TRBV9 and TRBJ1-1 provide the parts outside the CDR3, is DSGVTQTPKHLITATGQRVTLRCSPRSGDLSVYWYQQSLDQGLQFLIQYYNGEERAKGNILERFSAQQFPDLHSELNLSSLELGDSALYFCASSVEGGPMNTEAFFGQGTRLTVV.

This rearrangement joins TRBV7-9 to TRBJ1-2; D not certain. V was trimmed by 6 bases and J by 4 bases, leaving 18 bases between them. Germline loops: CDR1 SEHNR, CDR2 FQNEAQ (reference sequence). The CDR3 consists of 15 residues. The CDR3 region is CASSRQDLTPYGYTF. CDR3 sequence (DNA): TGTGCCAGCAGTCGACAAGACCTAACCCCCTATGGCTACACCTTC.

As concerns this clone: The CDR3 ends on some other residue instead of the conserved phenylalanine or tryptophan, so this is likely a read error. Because the CDR3's place on the DNA is in doubt, the DNA is left out and the CDR3 is given as listed by TCRdb. V usage is TRBV11-2 and J usage is TRBJ1-2. Germline CDR1 and CDR2: SGHAT and FQNNGV. The CDR3 totals 16 residues, both ends included. The CDR3 here is CASSLDYASGIFFRTS.

The gene calls are TRBV7-3 and TRBJ1-1; 9 bases line up with TRBD1. Germline trimming cut 5 bases from V and 2 bases from J; bases unmatched to any gene: 3. The CDR3 consists of 14 residues. Germline V gene sequence: CDR1 SGHTA, CDR2 FQGTGA. CDR3: CASSPGQGNTEAFF. As DNA, the CDR3 is TGTGCCAGCAGCCCGGGACAGGGCAACACTGAAGCTTTCTTT.

The chain carries TRBV10-3 and TRBJ2-3, with 10 bases that match TRBD2. The CDR3 contains 15 residues. With V trimmed by 4 bases and J by 5 bases, 6 bases remained unmatched. CDR1 is ENHRY and CDR2 is SYGVKD in the germline V gene. CDR3 residues: CAISVSGGAGDTQYF. In DNA, the CDR3 is TGTGCCATCAGTGTCAGCGGGGGGGCGGGAGATACGCAGTATTTT.

This clone was counted between two and nine times. The CDR3 spells CASSGTPYNEQFF. The CDR3 coding sequence is TGCGCCAGCAGCGGGACTCCATACAATGAGCAGTTCTTC. The rearrangement links TRBV10-2 to TRBJ2-1, with D possibly TRBD2 on 6 matching bases. This CDR3 is built from 13 residues. Deletions cut 6 bases from V and 4 bases from J, with 10 bases between. Germline V gene sequence: CDR1 WSHSY, CDR2 SAAADI.

The rearrangement links TRBV21-1 to TRBJ2-2; whether TRBD2, the table's D call, matches the DNA was not checked. TRBV21-1 is termed a pseudogene. The CDR3 is 15 amino acids. CDR3 protein: CASSRLAGNTGELFF. The CDR3 DNA is TGTGCCAGCAGCAGACTAGCGGGAAACACCGGGGAGCTGTTTTTT.

The chain employs TRBV5-1 and TRBJ2-1; 10 bases are a match to TRBD1. The germline V gene encodes CDR1 SGHRS and CDR2 YFSETQ. With 0 bases clipped from V and 0 bases from J, the junction kept 3 bases outside the gene matches. This CDR3 has 17 residues. The CDR3: CASSLGGQGSSYNEQFF. The DNA of the CDR3 is TGCGCCAGCAGCTTGGGGGGACAGGGGAGCTCCTACAATGAGCAGTTCTTC.

The J gene is TRBJ2-5, the V gene TRBV7-3; the match to TRBD2 covers 11 bases. Germline V gene sequence: CDR1 SGHTA, CDR2 FQGTGA. V lost 3 bases, J lost 5 bases, and 5 bases stayed unmatched. This CDR3 has 15 amino acids. This CDR3 reads CASSFSGGAWETQYF. Here the CDR3 DNA reads TGTGCCAGCAGCTTTAGCGGGGGGGCCTGGGAGACCCAGTACTTC.

The chain carries TRBV5-4 and TRBJ1-3; D perhaps matches TRBD1 (5 bases). The CDR3 is 15 residues long. Germline assignment: CDR1 SGHNT and CDR2 YYREEE (reference sequence). The V gene lost 3 bases and the J gene lost 4 bases, with 14 bases spanning the gap. The CDR3 nucleotides are TGTGCCAGCAGCTACCGGGGGGGGAACGGAAACACCATATATTTT. Its protein product is CASSYRGGNGNTIYF.

The J gene is TRBJ2-3, the V gene TRBV11-2, with 11 bases that match TRBD2. Germline CDR1 reads SGHAT; CDR2 reads FQNNGV. Germline trimming cut 3 bases from V and 2 bases from J; bases unmatched to any gene: 4. This CDR3 region has 16 residues. CDR3 in amino acids: CASSFLAGGPTDTQYF. CDR3 coding DNA: TGTGCCAGCAGCTTCCTAGCGGGGGGACCCACAGATACGCAGTATTTT. The whole variable domain, remainder taken from reference TRBV11-2 and TRBJ2-3, is EAGVAQSPRYKIIEKRQSVAFWCNPISGHATLYWYQQILGQGPKLLIQFQNNGVVDDSQLPKDRFSAERLKGVDSTLKIQPAKLEDSAVYLCASSFLAGGPTDTQYFGPGTRLTVL.

The CDR3 sequence: CASSEAVAGANTEAFF. CDR3 nucleotide sequence: TGTGCCAGCAGTGAAGCGGTGGCAGGGGCTAACACTGAAGCTTTCTTT. The chain joins TRBV6-1 to TRBJ1-1; D perhaps matches TRBD1 (6 bases). V lost 0 bases and J lost 2, with 13 bases in between. The CDR3 length is 16 residues. CDR1 is MNHNS and CDR2 is SASEGT in the germline V gene.

The rearrangement uses TRBV7-9 and TRBJ1-2; 8 nucleotides align to TRBD1. Germline assignment: CDR1 SEHNR and CDR2 FQNEAQ (reference sequence). The CDR3 runs 14 residues. Losses at the gene ends were 3 bases for V and 4 bases for J; bases not matched to a gene: 4. As DNA, the CDR3 is TGTGCCAGCAGCTTGGACAGGGCGGGCTATGGCTACACCTTC. Its translation: CASSLDRAGYGYTF.

The chain recombines TRBV7-9 with TRBJ2-3; a weak D match, TRBD2 (6 bases). The CDR3 has 15 amino acids. Trimming shortened V by 2 bases and J by 0 bases, and 9 bases separated the two germline ends. Germline CDR1 SEHNR, CDR2 FQNEAQ (reference sequence). The CDR3 loop reads CASSLWGESTDTQYF. The CDR3 nucleotides read TGTGCCAGCAGCTTATGGGGGGAGAGCACAGATACGCAGTATTTT.

This chain connects TRBV5-6 to TRBJ1-5; D gene ambiguous. There are 12 residues in the CDR3. V was pared by 3 bases and J by 5 bases, with 6 bases between. The germline CDR1 and CDR2 sequences are SGHDT and YYEEEE. The CDR3 spells CASSYRDQPQHF. The CDR3 coding sequence is TGTGCCAGCAGCTACCGGGATCAGCCCCAGCATTTT.

The chain carries TRBV6-5 and TRBJ1-2; 10 nucleotides agree with TRBD1. The CDR3 is 14 residues long. Germline V gives CDR1 MNHEY, CDR2 SVGAGI. V lost 4 bases, J lost 6 bases, and 5 bases stayed unmatched. CDR3 nucleotides: TGTGCCAGCAGTTTGACAGGGGGCGTAAATGGCTACACCTTC. It is translated as CASSLTGGVNGYTF.

The chain combines TRBV30 with TRBJ2-2; D is unclear. The CDR3 has 13 amino acids. The germline gives CDR1 GTSNPN, CDR2 SVGIG (reference sequence). The V end lost 0 bases, the J end lost 1 base, and 3 bases lay between the germline ends. The CDR3 is CAWSVQNTGELFF. The CDR3 coding sequence is TGTGCCTGGAGTGTCCAGAACACCGGGGAGCTGTTTTTT.